The 20 T cell receptor beta chains in this list originate from one sample, sequenced in a study of blood T cell repertoires in COVID-19 (dated by TCRdb to about 2020). Receptor libraries were prepared by the immunoSEQ multiplex PCR assay. Sourced from immuneACCESS, this table was stored by TCRdb with only in-frame sequences that have V and J called. A share of the clones is absent; for the studies checked, an unresolved V gene accounts for under half, and the remainder has no known explanation. Here the sample has tens of thousands of clones; around 85% occur a single time. The biggest ten clones account for around a fifth of the sample. Sequencing used peripheral blood. The receptors come from a man in his 70s with acute or convalescent COVID-19.

The CDR3 region has the DNA TGCGCCAGCAGACGAACAGGGGCCCACACTGAAGCTTTCTTT. This encodes CASRRTGAHTEAFF. J is TRBJ1-1 and V is TRBV5-1; the match to TRBD1 covers 7 bases. V shed 5 bases and J 3 bases; nucleotides not matched to a gene: 7. The CDR3 consists of 14 residues. The germline V gene has CDR1 SGHRS and CDR2 YFSETQ.

This clone has more than one count but fewer than ten. This chain connects TRBV7-9 to TRBJ1-2, with TRBD1 matching 7 bases. The CDR3 covers 13 residues. V dropped 5 bases and J dropped 2; count of bases not matched to a gene: 2. Per the germline V gene, CDR1 is SEHNR and CDR2 is FQNEAQ (reference sequence). Here the CDR3 reads CASSRGQNYGYTF. As DNA, the CDR3 is TGTGCCAGCAGCCGGGGACAGAACTATGGCTACACCTTC.

This clone was picked up one time. The J gene is TRBJ1-5, the V gene TRBV28; 8 nucleotides match TRBD1. The ends lost 4 bases at V and 9 bases at J; junction bases unmatched: 14. CDR3 length equals 16 residues. Germline lookup yields CDR1 MDHEN and CDR2 SYDVKM. CDR3 sequence reads: CASSSQGASSLAPQHF. CDR3 sequence (DNA): TGTGCCAGCAGTTCCCAGGGGGCTAGTTCATTGGCGCCCCAGCATTTT.

The chain recombines TRBV19 with TRBJ1-4, with 9 bases fitting TRBD1. The CDR3 is made up of 14 amino acids. J lost 8 bases, V lost 4 bases, and 5 bases had no gene match. Germline assignment: CDR1 LNHDA and CDR2 SQIVND (reference sequence). The CDR3 is CASSKQGAGEKLFF. The CDR3 DNA sequence: TGTGCCAGTAGTAAACAGGGGGCTGGGGAAAAACTGTTTTTT. The entire variable domain, with the rest obtained from reference TRBV19 and TRBJ1-4, is as follows: DGGITQSPKYLFRKEGQNVTLSCEQNLNHDAMYWYRQDPGQGLRLIYYSQIVNDFQKGDIAEGYSVSREKKESFPLTVTSAQKNPTAFYLCASSKQGAGEKLFFGSGTQLSVL.

The V call is TRBV18, the J call TRBJ1-1; maybe TRBD1 (6 bases). Trimming left V 2 bases short and J 0 bases short, with 13 bases between. Germline CDR1 KGHSH, CDR2 LQKENI. This CDR3 has 16 amino acids. Here the CDR3 reads CASSPVQGNVNTEAFF. The CDR3 DNA is TGTGCCAGCTCACCAGTACAGGGAAATGTGAACACTGAAGCTTTCTTT.

This clone was seen a single time. This rearrangement joins TRBV2 to TRBJ1-6; D perhaps matches TRBD1 (6 bases). This CDR3 spans 14 amino acids. Germline V gene data show CDR1 as SNHLY and CDR2 as FYNNEI. V was clipped by 4 bases and J by 8 bases, with 12 bases between them. The CDR3 DNA follows: TGTGCCAGCAGTGCGACAGGCATTTATTCACCCCTCCACTTT. This codes for CASSATGIYSPLHF.

This clone was observed a single time. The V call is TRBV5-6, the J call TRBJ1-6, with D perhaps TRBD1 (6 bases). CDR1 is SGHDT and CDR2 is YYEEEE in the germline V gene. V gave up 0 bases and J gave up 7 bases, with 17 bases separating them. The CDR3 extends over 17 amino acids. In nucleotides, the CDR3 is TGTGCCAGCAGCTTGGAGAGGGGGACGATATCCAATTCACCCCTCCACTTT. Translating it yields CASSLERGTISNSPLHF.

This chain links TRBV10-3 with TRBJ2-1; 11 positions agree with TRBD1. Germline V gene lookup returns CDR1 ENHRY and CDR2 SYGVKD. CDR3 size: 14 residues. V gave up 4 bases and J gave up 9 bases; unmatched junction bases: 5. As DNA, the CDR3 is TGTGCCATCAGTGGGGACAGGGGGACGGCTGAGCAGTTCTTC. This translates into CAISGDRGTAEQFF.

J is TRBJ1-2 and V is TRBV7-2; TRBD1 matches 7 bases. V lost 4 bases, J lost 8 bases, and 4 bases stayed unmatched. The CDR3 runs to 12 residues. The germline V gene has CDR1 SGHTA and CDR2 FQGNSA. The CDR3 nucleotides read TGTGCCAGCAGCTCAACAGGGGTGGGCTACACCTTC. Protein product: CASSSTGVGYTF.

This clone was seen more than once but under ten times. V is TRBV5-1 and J is TRBJ1-1; 7 nucleotides match TRBD1. This CDR3 comprises 14 residues. Germline V gene sequence: CDR1 SGHRS, CDR2 YFSETQ. V dropped 0 bases and J dropped 1; count of bases not matched to a gene: 0. CDR3 in amino acids: CASSLDRGNTEAFF. The CDR3 DNA reads as TGCGCCAGCAGCTTGGACAGGGGGAACACTGAAGCTTTCTTT.

The CDR3 bases are TGTGCCAGCAGTCCGCGACAGTTTAGCAATCAGCCCCAGCATTTT. This encodes CASSPRQFSNQPQHF. V usage is TRBV6-5 and J usage is TRBJ1-5; D might be TRBD1 (5 bases). CDR1 and CDR2 (germline): MNHEY, SVGAGI. Deletions cut 5 bases from V and 0 bases from J, with 11 bases between. The CDR3 contains 15 residues.

The rearrangement uses TRBV6-2 or TRBV6-3 and TRBJ2-7; TRBD2 aligns across 9 bases. The length of the CDR3 is 14 residues. The germline CDR1 and CDR2 sequences are MNHEY and SVGEGT. Unmatched junction bases numbered 5, after V lost 5 bases and J lost 3 bases. The CDR3 DNA follows: TGTGCCAGCAGTCCCTTTAGCGGGAGCTACGAGCAGTACTTC. Translating gives CASSPFSGSYEQYF.

The V gene is TRBV6-6, the J gene TRBJ2-7, with D possibly matching TRBD1 (7 bases). The CDR3 spans 10 residues. Trimming left V 10 bases short and J 4 bases short, with 8 bases between. Germline values: CDR1 MNHNY, CDR2 SVGAGI (reference sequence). This CDR3 reads CATGGYEQYF. The CDR3 region has the DNA TGTGCCACAGGGGGGTACGAGCAGTACTTC.

This chain links TRBV6-5 with TRBJ1-2, with TRBD1 identical over 8 bases. The junction had 4 bases not matched to a gene; V was cut back by 4 bases and J by 0 bases. The CDR3 covers 15 residues. CDR1 MNHEY and CDR2 SVGAGI come from the germline V gene. The CDR3 is CASSSPGGPNYGYTF. The CDR3 coding sequence is TGTGCCAGCAGTTCCCCAGGGGGCCCTAACTATGGCTACACCTTC.

The rearrangement uses TRBV11-2 and TRBJ2-7, with 8 bases aligning to TRBD1. Germline V lookup: CDR1 SGHAT, CDR2 FQNNGV. The CDR3 extends over 15 amino acids. V lost 2 bases and J lost 2; bases outside the gene matches: 5. The CDR3 DNA is TGTGCCAGCAGCTTATCTCAGGGGGCGGCCTACGAGCAGTACTTC. It specifies CASSLSQGAAYEQYF.

The rearrangement uses TRBV18 and TRBJ2-3; D perhaps matches TRBD2 (6 bases). From germline, CDR1 is KGHSH and CDR2 LQKENI. The CDR3 has 14 residues. V lost 3 bases and J 5 bases, leaving 12 bases between the germline ends. In nucleotides, the CDR3 is TGTGCCAGCTCACCGGTCGGGAGTGTAGATACGCAGTATTTT. Amino acids: CASSPVGSVDTQYF.

The rearrangement links TRBV9 to TRBJ1-3; 8 bases map to TRBD1. With V trimmed by 4 bases and J by 2 bases, 5 bases remained unmatched. CDR1 and CDR2 (germline): SGDLS, YYNGEE. The CDR3 runs to 15 residues. The CDR3 spells CASSPDRGTGNTIYF. The CDR3 DNA reads as TGTGCCAGCAGCCCCGACAGGGGAACTGGAAACACCATATATTTT. Variable domain in full (rest from reference TRBV9 and TRBJ1-3): DSGVTQTPKHLITATGQRVTLRCSPRSGDLSVYWYQQSLDQGLQFLIQYYNGEERAKGNILERFSAQQFPDLHSELNLSSLELGDSALYFCASSPDRGTGNTIYFGEGSWLTVV.

This clone was observed a single time. This chain joins TRBV5-4 and TRBJ2-3; D not resolved. Germline CDR1 SGHNT, CDR2 YYREEE (reference sequence). CDR3 length: 16 amino acids. Deletions cut 4 bases from V and 3 bases from J, with 18 bases between. CDR3 residues: CASSILEARGTDTQYF. CDR3 in DNA: TGTGCCAGCAGCATCCTAGAAGCACGAGGAACAGATACGCAGTATTTT.

This rearrangement joins TRBV29-1 to TRBJ2-1; TRBD1 matches 11 bases. CDR3 length: 14 amino acids. J was trimmed by 2 bases and V by 6 bases; bases with no gene match: 3. Germline values: CDR1 SQVTM, CDR2 ANQGSEA. In DNA, the CDR3 is TGCAGCGTCGCGGGACAGGGGGCCTACAATGAGCAGTTCTTC. Translated, it gives CSVAGQGAYNEQFF.

This clone turned up a few times. The chain links TRBV7-2 to TRBJ2-6, with D possibly matching TRBD1 (6 bases). The V gene lost 5 bases and the J gene lost 4 bases, with 12 bases spanning the gap. The CDR3 runs 15 residues. Germline loops: CDR1 SGHTA, CDR2 FQGNSA. CDR3 in DNA: TGTGCCAGCAGCGTTACAGGGACCGGGGCCAACGTCCTGACTTTC. Amino acids: CASSVTGTGANVLTF.